This section outlines one T cell receptor beta chain sequence together with its context. This clone was recorded a few times. The antigen it recognizes is unknown. Per-base quality was not reported, and no clone a single base away is much larger than it. Preparation of the library involved the immunoSEQ multiplex PCR assay. A mixture of 60 forward primers for TCR Vbeta segments and 13 reverse primers for TCR Jbeta segments was used in the multiplex PCR. A multiplex PCR assay on genomic DNA amplified the CDR3 region of rearranged TCR beta genes. Amplified TCR beta libraries were sequenced as 87-base-pair reads on the Illumina HiSeq System. The authors' analysis ran thus. Across the roughly 700 repertoires, a later analysis counted approximately 83 million unique TCR beta chains, some 11 million of which were shared by at least two donors. Raw reads were error-corrected and collapsed into unique sequences with a nearest-neighbor algorithm that merged closely related sequences to remove PCR and sequencing errors. To assign V, D and J gene segments, CDR3 sequences were aligned to IMGT reference sequences. For a sequence to be retained, a match of at least six nucleotides to both a V gene segment and a J gene segment was required. A rearrangement was called productive if the CDR3 had no stop codons and remained in frame with V and J, and every other rearrangement was called non-productive. Following IMGT convention, CDR3 was defined as the stretch from the second conserved V-encoded cysteine up to the conserved J-encoded phenylalanine. The earlier analysis of some 580 of the donors excluded any sequence lacking an unambiguous match to a single V gene segment. An earlier analysis of fewer than 650 of the donors classified V segments as functional when productive rearrangements were above 56.7% and as segregating when the standard deviation between donors was above 5%. A statistical classification framework was built to diagnose cytomegalovirus status from the catalog of TCR beta chain sequences. In a later analysis, TCR nucleotide sequences were compared against IMGT/GENE-DB human TR gene sequences so that V and J genes could be assigned. In a later analysis, CDR3 sequences and most-parsimonious VDJ recombination scenarios were assigned using the TCRdist pipeline. In a later analysis, every TCR beta chain was defined by the combination of its CDR3 amino acid sequence and its V-gene family, and reads without a unique V-gene family were dropped. A later analysis removed several hundred highly shared, low-generation-probability nucleotide sequences to deal with suspected cross-contamination and a sequencing artifact. In a later analysis, a clonal expansion index for each public chain was calculated from normalized within-repertoire ranks of inferred template counts. In a later analysis, generation probabilities were computed with a VDJ recombination model fitted to out-of-frame rearrangements, and the resulting probabilities were checked against IGoR. Hypergeometric tests were used in a later analysis to score TCR-TCR, TCR-HLA and TCR-CMV co-occurrence, with a repertoire-size bias correction applied to the TCR pairs. False discovery rates were estimated in a later analysis by permuting HLA or CMV assignments 20 times. In a later analysis, co-occurring TCRs were grouped using DBSCAN, with TCRdist sequence similarity added in when clustering inside HLA-allele-positive subsets. For co-occurrence clustering, repertoires with fewer than 30,000 or more than 120,000 public chains were excluded, along with a handful of repertoires with anomalous nucleotide sharing. The table comes from immuneACCESS by way of TCRdb, which keeps in-frame sequences with V and J called. Part of the clones is missing from these tables; in studies checked, under half for an unresolved V gene and the rest for unknown reasons. Clone size and the V and J calls come from that table; the DNA yielded D and trimming. This sample gives approximately 220,000 clones in total; 75% to 80% of them show up just once. The top ten clones comprise 1.5% to 2% of the sample.

The cohort was made up of 500 to 850 healthy bone marrow donors. All cohort members were sampled while nominally healthy, although unrecorded immune exposures were likely present. The donor tested CMV seronegative and was one of the 352 seronegative cohort members. Every donor gave a peripheral blood sample, and the peripheral blood mononuclear cells from that sample were used for TCR beta sequencing. Genomic DNA extraction from the blood cell samples was performed with the Qiagen DNeasy Blood Extraction Kit. This sample was taken from a study of cytomegalovirus exposure and HLA in healthy donors (dated 2017 in TCRdb). Turning to the overall study: In an earlier analysis of some 610 of the donors, 250 to 350 Gb of sequence data and approximately 100 million unique TCR beta sequences from roughly 180 million T cells were reported. An early release that covered around 590 HLA-typed donors contained around 300 gigabases of sequencing data and tens of millions of unique TCR sequences. The genetic ancestry cluster associated with self-reported Caucasian donors included 81% of the roughly 390 genotyped donors. The study aimed to test whether cataloging public T cell receptors could reveal signatures of past pathogen exposure. The study used immunosequencing to profile the T cell repertoires of approximately 650 subjects and linked those repertoires to cytomegalovirus serostatus. A separate validation cohort of more than 100 different subjects was used in addition to the approximately 610-subject first cohort. The study combined high-throughput TCR immunosequencing, statistical association of individual TCRs with disease status, and machine learning to predict cytomegalovirus infection status. A later analysis re-analyzed previously published TCR beta repertoires from several hundred donors and added high-resolution HLA genotyping to study TCR occurrence patterns. The later analysis used no new phenotypic data to find candidate immune exposures, relying instead on TCR beta sequences and their occurrence across donors. An earlier analysis of roughly 580 of the donors used high-throughput TCR beta sequencing to judge whether each TCR beta V gene segment behaved as functional or pseudogenic. Donor age, sex, ethnicity and CMV serostatus were collected together with the repertoire data. Genome-wide SNP genotypes for about 55% of the roughly 670 donors were used in a later genetic analysis, which treated that subset as a discovery cohort. Every repertoire in the discovery cohort had been generated on one and the same sequencing platform. Both class I and class II loci were covered by HLA typing, at four-digit resolution. The number of donors typed differed by locus, with 629-630 for A, B, C, DRB1 and DQB1, around 500 for DQA1, 600 to 610 for DPA1, and 450 to 480 for DPB1. Roughly 5 DR-DQ haplotypes were handled as single units for association and clustering, since linkage in the cohort was strong. Among some 400 genotyped donors of the cohort, an average of approximately 220,000 unique TCR beta nucleotide sequences was sequenced per donor, of which about 18% were non-productive. Beyond this particular receptor, the publication reports: A later analysis associated 17,000 or so TCR beta sequences with specific HLA alleles at a false discovery rate of 0.05. A cluster of highly shared sequence variants was judged likely to represent a technical artifact of the sequencing pipeline. Three of the identified cytomegalovirus-associated TCR beta chains were confirmed in vitro to be specific for cytomegalovirus antigens. In a later analysis, most CMV-associated TCR beta chains were found to appear HLA-restricted, with HLA associations seemingly driven largely by CMV exposure. The authors suggested that the approach could potentially be generalized to other disease states and immunological phenotypes. A later genetic analysis associated a missense DCLRE1C variant with V-gene and J-gene trimming of TCR beta chains, and an independent cohort replicated the association. The presence/absence analyses assumed that sequencing depth was roughly uniform across donors, and that assumption may not be true. Because HLA typing was unavailable for some donors at each locus, only the typed subset was used in association tests. A further reported finding was that TCR beta sequences accurately predicted the HLA-A and HLA-B alleles for most subjects in the first cohort. A total of 164 TCR beta chains were listed by the study as associated with cytomegalovirus. Most TCR sequences were seen in very few donors, while some public TCRs were found in many individuals. In a later analysis, the rate of TCR association differed among HLA loci, with DRB1 alleles having the most associated TCRs and HLA-C alleles having the fewest. Several of the top co-occurrence clusters appeared to be linked to parvovirus B19, influenza, CMV and Epstein-Barr virus, according to a later analysis. Cytomegalovirus status was reported to be diagnosed by the classifier with high specificity and sensitivity in both the original and validation cohorts. The cohort was sequenced for TCR beta chains only, and without alpha or paired-chain data the features that could be detected were limited. Assigning TCR associations to individual alleles was difficult when HLA alleles, especially DR and DQ, strongly co-occurred. In an earlier analysis of 587 of the donors, most TCR beta V segments were observed in productive rearrangements about 87% or about 30% of the time, broadly matching IMGT annotations. Because counts were too low, 15 or so rarely observed V segments, including chromosome 9 orphons, were excluded from the earlier analysis of 587 of the donors. Linkage disequilibrium might explain the correlated functional status among segregating V segments, but an unknown experimental factor could not be excluded. In a later genetic analysis, fewer N-insertions in productive TCRs were reported among donors in an Asian-associated ancestry cluster than the roughly 700-donor mean. A later analysis found that HLA-associated TCR beta chains were more clonally expanded and had lower generation probabilities than equally common non-associated chains. The only immune exposure information available for the cohort was CMV serostatus.

The clonotype was recovered from a man between 18 and 35 years old in good health and CMV-seronegative. The sequencing sample was made of PBMCs.

The nucleotides are TGTGCCAGCAGCTTAAGTAGAGCAAGCACAGATACGCAGTATTTT. Its translation is CASSLSRASTDTQYF. The sequence is built from TRBV7-2 and TRBJ2-3, with the identity of the D gene unclear. The germline V gene provides CDR1 SGHTA and CDR2 FQGNSA. Counted from cysteine to phenylalanine, this CDR3 has 15 amino acids. This entry keeps only the CDR3 DNA: 45 bases, framed from base 1. At the junction V is shortened by 2 bases and J by 0 bases, with 9 bases in between.